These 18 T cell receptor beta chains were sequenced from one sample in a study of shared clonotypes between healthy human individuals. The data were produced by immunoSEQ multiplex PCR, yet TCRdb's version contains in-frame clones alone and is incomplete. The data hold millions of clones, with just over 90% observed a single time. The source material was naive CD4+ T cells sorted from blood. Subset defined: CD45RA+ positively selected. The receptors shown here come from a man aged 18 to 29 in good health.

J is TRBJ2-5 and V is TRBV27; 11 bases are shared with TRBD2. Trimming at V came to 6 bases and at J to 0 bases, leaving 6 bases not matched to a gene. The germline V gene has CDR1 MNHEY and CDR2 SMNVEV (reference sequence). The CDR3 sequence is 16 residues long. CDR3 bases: TGTGCCAGCAGCAGACTAGCGGGACTGTACCAAGAGACCCAGTACTTC. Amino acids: CASSRLAGLYQETQYF.

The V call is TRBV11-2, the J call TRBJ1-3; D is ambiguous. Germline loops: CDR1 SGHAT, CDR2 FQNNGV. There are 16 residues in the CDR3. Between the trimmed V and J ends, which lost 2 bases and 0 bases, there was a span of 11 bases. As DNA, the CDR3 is TGTGCCAGCAGCTTAAACACGGTTAACTCTGGAAACACCATATATTTT. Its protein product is CASSLNTVNSGNTIYF.

The CDR3 region has the DNA TGCAGCGCAGGCTCCTGGGGCTACAATGAGCAGTTCTTC. As protein: CSAGSWGYNEQFF. The chain is built from TRBV29-1 and TRBJ2-1; D unclear. V gave up 7 bases and J gave up 3 bases, with 13 bases separating them. CDR3 length: 13 amino acids. Germline-derived CDR1 and CDR2 are SQVTM and ANQGSEA.

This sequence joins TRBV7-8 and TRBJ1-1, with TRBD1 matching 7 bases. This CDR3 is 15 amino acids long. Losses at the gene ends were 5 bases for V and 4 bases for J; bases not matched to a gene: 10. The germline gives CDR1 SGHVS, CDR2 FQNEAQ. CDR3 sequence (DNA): TGTGCCAGCAGCCAGCAGGGGGAAGGGAGCACTGAAGCTTTCTTT. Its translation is CASSQQGEGSTEAFF. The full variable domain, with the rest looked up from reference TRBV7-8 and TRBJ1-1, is GAGVSQSPRYKVAKRGQDVALRCDPISGHVSLFWYQQALGQGPEFLTYFQNEAQLDKSGLPSDRFFAERPEGSVSTLKIQRTQQEDSAVYLCASSQQGEGSTEAFFGQGTRLTVV.

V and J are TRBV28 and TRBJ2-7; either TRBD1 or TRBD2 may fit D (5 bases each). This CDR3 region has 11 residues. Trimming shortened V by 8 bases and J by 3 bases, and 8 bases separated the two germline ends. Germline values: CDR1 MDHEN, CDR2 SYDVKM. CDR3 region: CASRDHYEQYF. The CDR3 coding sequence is TGTGCCAGCCGGGACCACTACGAGCAGTACTTC. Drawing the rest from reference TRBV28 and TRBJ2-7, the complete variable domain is DVKVTQSSRYLVKRTGEKVFLECVQDMDHENMFWYRQDPGLGLRLIYFSYDVKMKEKGDIPEGYSVSREKKERFSLILESASTNQTSMYLCASRDHYEQYFGPGTRLTVT.

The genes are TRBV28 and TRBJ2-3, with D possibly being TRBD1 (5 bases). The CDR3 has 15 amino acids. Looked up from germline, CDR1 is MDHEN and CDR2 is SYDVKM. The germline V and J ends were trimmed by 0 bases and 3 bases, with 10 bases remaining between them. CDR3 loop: CASSLWTSGTDTQYF. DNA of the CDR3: TGTGCCAGCAGTTTATGGACGTCAGGGACAGATACGCAGTATTTT.

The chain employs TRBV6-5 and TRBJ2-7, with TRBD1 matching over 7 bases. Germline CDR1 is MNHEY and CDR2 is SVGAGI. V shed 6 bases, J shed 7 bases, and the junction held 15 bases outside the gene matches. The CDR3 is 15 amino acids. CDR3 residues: CASRGSRDSPSEQYF. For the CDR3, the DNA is TGTGCCAGCAGGGGGAGTAGGGACAGCCCCTCGGAGCAGTACTTC.

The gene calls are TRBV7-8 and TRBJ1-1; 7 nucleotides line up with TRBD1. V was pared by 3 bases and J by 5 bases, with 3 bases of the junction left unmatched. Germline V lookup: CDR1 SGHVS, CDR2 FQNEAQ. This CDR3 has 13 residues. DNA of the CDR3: TGTGCCAGCAGCTTGACAGGGAAGACTGAAGCTTTCTTT. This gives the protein CASSLTGKTEAFF.

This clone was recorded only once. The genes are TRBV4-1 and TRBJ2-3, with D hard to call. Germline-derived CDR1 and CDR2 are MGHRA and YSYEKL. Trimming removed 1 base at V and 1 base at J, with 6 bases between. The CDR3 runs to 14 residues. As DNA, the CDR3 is TGCGCCAGCAGCCAAGCTGCAGGCACAGATACGCAGTATTTT. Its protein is CASSQAAGTDTQYF.

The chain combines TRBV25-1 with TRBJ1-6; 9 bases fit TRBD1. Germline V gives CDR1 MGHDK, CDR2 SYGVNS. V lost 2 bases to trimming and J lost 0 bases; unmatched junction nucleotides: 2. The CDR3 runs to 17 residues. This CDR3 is CASSEGTGSSYNSPLHF. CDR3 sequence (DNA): TGTGCCAGCAGTGAAGGGACAGGGAGCTCCTATAATTCACCCCTCCACTTT.

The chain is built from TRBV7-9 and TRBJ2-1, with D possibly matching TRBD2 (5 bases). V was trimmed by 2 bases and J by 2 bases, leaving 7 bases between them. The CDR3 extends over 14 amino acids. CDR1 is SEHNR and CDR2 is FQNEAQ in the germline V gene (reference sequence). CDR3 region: CASSLTSPYNEQFF. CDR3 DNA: TGTGCCAGCAGCTTAACTAGTCCCTACAATGAGCAGTTCTTC.

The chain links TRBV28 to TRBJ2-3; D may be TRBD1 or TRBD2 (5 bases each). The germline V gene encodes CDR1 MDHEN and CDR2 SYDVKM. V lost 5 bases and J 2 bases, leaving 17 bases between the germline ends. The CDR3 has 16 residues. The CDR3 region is CASSPGPLRYTDTQYF. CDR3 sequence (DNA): TGTGCCAGCAGTCCGGGACCTCTGCGGTACACAGATACGCAGTATTTT.

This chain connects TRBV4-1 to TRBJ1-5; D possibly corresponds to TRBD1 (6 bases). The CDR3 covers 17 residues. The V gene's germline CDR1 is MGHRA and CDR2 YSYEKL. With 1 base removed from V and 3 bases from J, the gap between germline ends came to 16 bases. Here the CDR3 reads CASSQGWAGVTNQPQHF. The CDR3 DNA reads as TGCGCCAGCAGCCAAGGATGGGCAGGGGTGACCAATCAGCCCCAGCATTTT.

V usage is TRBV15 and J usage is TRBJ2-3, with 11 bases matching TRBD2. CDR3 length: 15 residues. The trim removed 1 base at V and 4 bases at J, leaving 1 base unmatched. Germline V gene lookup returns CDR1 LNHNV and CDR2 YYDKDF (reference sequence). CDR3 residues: CATSRVSGGADTQYF. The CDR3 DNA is TGTGCCACCAGCAGAGTTAGCGGGGGGGCAGATACGCAGTATTTT.

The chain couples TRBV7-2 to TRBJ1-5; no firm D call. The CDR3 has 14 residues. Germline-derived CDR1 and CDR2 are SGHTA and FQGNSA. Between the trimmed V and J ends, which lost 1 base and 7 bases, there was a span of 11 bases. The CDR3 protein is CASSLDNAGQPQHF. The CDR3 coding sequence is TGTGCCAGCAGCTTAGATAACGCGGGACAGCCCCAGCATTTT. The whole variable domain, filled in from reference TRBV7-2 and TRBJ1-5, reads GAGVSQSPSNKVTEKGKDVELRCDPISGHTALYWYRQSLGQGLEFLIYFQGNSAPDKSGLPSDRFSAERTGGSVSTLTIQRTQQEDSAVYLCASSLDNAGQPQHFGDGTRLSIL.

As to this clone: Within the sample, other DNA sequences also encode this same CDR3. CDR3 sequence reads: CASSSTGGNQPQHF. The CDR3 DNA reads TGTGCCAGCAGTTCGACAGGGGGGAATCAGCCCCAGCATTTT. The genes are TRBV27 and TRBJ1-5, with 9 bases aligning to TRBD1. This CDR3 region has 14 residues. V lost 4 bases and J lost 4; bases outside the gene matches: 2. Germline V gives CDR1 MNHEY, CDR2 SMNVEV (reference sequence).

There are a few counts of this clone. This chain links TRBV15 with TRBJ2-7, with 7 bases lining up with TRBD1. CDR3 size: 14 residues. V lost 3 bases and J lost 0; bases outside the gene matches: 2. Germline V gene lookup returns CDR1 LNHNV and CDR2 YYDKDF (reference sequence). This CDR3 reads CATSRTGSSYEQYF. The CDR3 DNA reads TGTGCCACCAGCAGGACAGGGAGCTCCTACGAGCAGTACTTC.

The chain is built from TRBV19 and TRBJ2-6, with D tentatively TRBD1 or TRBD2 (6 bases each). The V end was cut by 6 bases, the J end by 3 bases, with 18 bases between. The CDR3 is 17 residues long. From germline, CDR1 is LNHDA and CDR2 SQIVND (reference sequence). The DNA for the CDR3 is TGTGCCAGTAGGGGGGGCCTAGGGATAGATGGGGCCAACGTCCTGACTTTC. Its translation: CASRGGLGIDGANVLTF.